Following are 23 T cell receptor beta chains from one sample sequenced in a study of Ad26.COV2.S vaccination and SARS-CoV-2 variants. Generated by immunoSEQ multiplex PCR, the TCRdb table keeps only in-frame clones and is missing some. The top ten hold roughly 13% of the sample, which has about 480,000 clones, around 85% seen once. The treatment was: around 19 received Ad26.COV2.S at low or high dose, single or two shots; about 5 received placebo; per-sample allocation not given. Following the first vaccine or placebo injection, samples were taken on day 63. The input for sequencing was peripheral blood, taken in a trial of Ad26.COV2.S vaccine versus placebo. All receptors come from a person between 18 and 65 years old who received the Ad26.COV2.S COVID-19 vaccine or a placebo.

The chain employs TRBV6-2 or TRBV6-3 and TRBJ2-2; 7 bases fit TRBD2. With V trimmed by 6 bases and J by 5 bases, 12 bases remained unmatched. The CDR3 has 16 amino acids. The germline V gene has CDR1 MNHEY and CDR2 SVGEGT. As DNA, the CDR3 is TGTGCCAGCAGCCGAACGGGAGGTACGGGTACCGGGGAGCTGTTTTTT. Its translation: CASSRTGGTGTGELFF.

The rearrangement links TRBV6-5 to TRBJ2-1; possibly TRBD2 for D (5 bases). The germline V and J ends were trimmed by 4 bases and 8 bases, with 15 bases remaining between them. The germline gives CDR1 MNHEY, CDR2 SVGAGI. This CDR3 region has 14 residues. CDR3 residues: CASSSLAPRDEQFF. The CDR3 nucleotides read TGTGCCAGCAGTTCGCTAGCTCCTAGGGATGAGCAGTTCTTC.

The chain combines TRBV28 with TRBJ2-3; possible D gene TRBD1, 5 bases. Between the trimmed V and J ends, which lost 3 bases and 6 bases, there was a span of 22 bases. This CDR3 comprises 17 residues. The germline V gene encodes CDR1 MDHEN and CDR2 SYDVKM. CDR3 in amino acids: CASSFPLLGALSDTQYF. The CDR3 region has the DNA TGTGCCAGCAGTTTTCCCCTCCTAGGGGCCCTTTCGGATACGCAGTATTTT.

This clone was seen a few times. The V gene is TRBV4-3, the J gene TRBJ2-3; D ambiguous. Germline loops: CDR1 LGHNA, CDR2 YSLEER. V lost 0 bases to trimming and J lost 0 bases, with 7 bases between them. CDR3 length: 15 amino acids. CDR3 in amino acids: CASSQDLWSTDTQYF. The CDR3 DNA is TGCGCCAGCAGCCAAGATCTTTGGAGCACAGATACGCAGTATTTT.

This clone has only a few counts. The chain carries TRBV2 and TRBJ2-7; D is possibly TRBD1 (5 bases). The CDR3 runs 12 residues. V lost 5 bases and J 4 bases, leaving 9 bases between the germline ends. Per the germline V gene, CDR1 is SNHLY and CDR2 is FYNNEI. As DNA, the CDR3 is TGTGCCAGCAGTATCAGGGATTACGAGCAGTACTTC. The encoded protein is CASSIRDYEQYF.

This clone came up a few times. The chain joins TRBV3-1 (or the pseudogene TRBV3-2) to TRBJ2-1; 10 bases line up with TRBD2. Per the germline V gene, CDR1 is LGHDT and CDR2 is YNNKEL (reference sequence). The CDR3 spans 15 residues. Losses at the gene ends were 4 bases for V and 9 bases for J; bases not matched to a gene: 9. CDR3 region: CASSPASGSGGEQFF. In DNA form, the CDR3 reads TGTGCCAGCAGCCCGGCTAGCGGGAGTGGGGGTGAGCAGTTCTTC.

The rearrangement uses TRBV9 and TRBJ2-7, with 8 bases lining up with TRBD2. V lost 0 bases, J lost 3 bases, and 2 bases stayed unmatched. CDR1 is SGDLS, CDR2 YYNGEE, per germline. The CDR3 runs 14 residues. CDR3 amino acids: CASSVEAGGYEQYF. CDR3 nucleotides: TGTGCCAGCAGCGTAGAGGCGGGAGGCTACGAGCAGTACTTC.

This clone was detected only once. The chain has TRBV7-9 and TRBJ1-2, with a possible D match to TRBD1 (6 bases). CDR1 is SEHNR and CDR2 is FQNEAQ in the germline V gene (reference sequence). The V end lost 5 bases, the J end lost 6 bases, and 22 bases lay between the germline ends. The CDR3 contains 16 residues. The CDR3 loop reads CASSQLQTGSGNGYTF. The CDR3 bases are TGTGCCAGCAGCCAGCTCCAAACAGGGAGCGGTAATGGCTACACCTTC. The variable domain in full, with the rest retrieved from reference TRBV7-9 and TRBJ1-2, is DTGVSQNPRHKITKRGQNVTFRCDPISEHNRLYWYRQTLGQGPEFLTYFQNEAQLEKSRLLSDRFSAERPKGSFSTLEIQRTEQGDSAMYLCASSQLQTGSGNGYTFGSGTRLTVV.

Here the CDR3 DNA reads TGTGCCAGCAGTTTAGTGCGGGGGTCTGGCTATGGCTACACCTTC. Translation gives CASSLVRGSGYGYTF. This rearrangement joins TRBV28 to TRBJ1-2; perhaps TRBD1 as D (5 bases). Germline values: CDR1 MDHEN, CDR2 SYDVKM. V was clipped by 2 bases and J by 4 bases, with 14 bases between them. The CDR3 totals 15 residues.

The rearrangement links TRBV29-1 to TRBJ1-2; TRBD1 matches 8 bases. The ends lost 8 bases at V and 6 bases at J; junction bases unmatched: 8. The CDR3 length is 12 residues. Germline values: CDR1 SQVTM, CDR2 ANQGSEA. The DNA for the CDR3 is TGCAGCTTCCGGGACAGGTATCATGGCTACACCTTC. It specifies CSFRDRYHGYTF. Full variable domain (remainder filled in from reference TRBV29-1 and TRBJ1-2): SAVISQKPSRDICQRGTSLTIQCQVDSQVTMMFWYRQQPGQSLTLIATANQGSEATYESGFVIDKFPISRPNLTFSTLTVSNMSPEDSSIYLCSFRDRYHGYTFGSGTRLTVV.

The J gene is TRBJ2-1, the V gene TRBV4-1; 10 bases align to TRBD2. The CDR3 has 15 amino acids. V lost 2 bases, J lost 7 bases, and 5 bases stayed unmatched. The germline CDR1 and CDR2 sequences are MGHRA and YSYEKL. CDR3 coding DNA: TGCGCCAGCAGCCAACTGGGACTAGCGAGGAATGAGCAGTTCTTC. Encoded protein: CASSQLGLARNEQFF.

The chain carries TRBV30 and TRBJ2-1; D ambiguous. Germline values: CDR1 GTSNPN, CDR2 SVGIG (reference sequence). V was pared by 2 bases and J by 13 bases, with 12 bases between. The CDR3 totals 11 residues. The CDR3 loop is CAWSHGPLQFF. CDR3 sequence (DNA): TGTGCCTGGAGTCACGGCCCCCTCCAGTTCTTC. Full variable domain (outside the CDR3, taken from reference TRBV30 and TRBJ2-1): SQTIHQWPATLVQPVGSPLSLECTVEGTSNPNLYWYRQAAGRGLQLLFYSVGIGQISSEVPQNLSASRPQDRQFILSSKKLLLSDSGFYLCAWSHGPLQFFGPGTRLTVL.

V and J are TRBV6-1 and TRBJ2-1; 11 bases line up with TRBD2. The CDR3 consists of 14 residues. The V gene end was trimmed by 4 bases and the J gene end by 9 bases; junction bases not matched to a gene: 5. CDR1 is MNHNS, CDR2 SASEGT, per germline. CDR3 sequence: CASSVAGGPSEQFF. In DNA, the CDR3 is TGTGCCAGCAGTGTAGCGGGAGGGCCGAGTGAGCAGTTCTTC.

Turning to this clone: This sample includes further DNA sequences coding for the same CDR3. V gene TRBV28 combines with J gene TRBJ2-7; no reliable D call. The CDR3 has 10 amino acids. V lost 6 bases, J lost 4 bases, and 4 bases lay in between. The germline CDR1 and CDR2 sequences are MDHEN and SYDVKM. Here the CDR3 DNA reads TGTGCCAGCAGCGGATACGAGCAGTACTTC. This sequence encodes CASSGYEQYF.

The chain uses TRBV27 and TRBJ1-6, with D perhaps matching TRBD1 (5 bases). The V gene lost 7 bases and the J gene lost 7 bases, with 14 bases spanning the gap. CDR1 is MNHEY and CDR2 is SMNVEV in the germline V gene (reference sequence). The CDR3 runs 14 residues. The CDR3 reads CASNKDHRNSPLHF. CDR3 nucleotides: TGTGCCAGCAATAAAGACCACAGGAATTCACCCCTCCACTTT.

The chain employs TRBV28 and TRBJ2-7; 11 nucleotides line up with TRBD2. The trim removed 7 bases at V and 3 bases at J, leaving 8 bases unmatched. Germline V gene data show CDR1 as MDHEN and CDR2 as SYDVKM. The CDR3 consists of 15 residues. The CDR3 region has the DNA TGTGCCAGCATCAAAACTAGCGGGAGTAGCTACGAGCAGTACTTC. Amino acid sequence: CASIKTSGSSYEQYF.

The CDR3 spells CARSLVVGVGTGELFF. The CDR3 bases are TGTGCCAGAAGCTTGGTTGTGGGAGTTGGCACCGGGGAGCTGTTTTTT. The chain employs TRBV5-3 and TRBJ2-2, with TRBD2 as a possible D gene (5 bases). TRBV5-3 is classed as an ORF, of uncertain function. The CDR3 consists of 16 residues. Between the trimmed V and J ends, which lost 0 bases and 4 bases, there was a span of 13 bases.

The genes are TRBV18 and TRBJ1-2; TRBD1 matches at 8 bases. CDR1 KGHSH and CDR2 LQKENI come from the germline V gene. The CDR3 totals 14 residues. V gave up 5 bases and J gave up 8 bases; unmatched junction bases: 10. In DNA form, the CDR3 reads TGTGCCAGCTCAGCTGGACAGGGAGGCGACGGCTACACCTTC. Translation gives CASSAGQGGDGYTF.

DNA for the CDR3: TGTGCCAGTGACCGAGGTAGCGGGAGAGTTCTCGAGACCCAGTACTTC. Translated, it gives CASDRGSGRVLETQYF. The chain has TRBV9 and TRBJ2-5, with TRBD2 matching 9 bases. Germline assignment: CDR1 SGDLS and CDR2 YYNGEE. The CDR3 is 16 residues long. The J segment lost 5 bases and the V segment lost 8 bases, leaving 16 bases of the junction unmatched.

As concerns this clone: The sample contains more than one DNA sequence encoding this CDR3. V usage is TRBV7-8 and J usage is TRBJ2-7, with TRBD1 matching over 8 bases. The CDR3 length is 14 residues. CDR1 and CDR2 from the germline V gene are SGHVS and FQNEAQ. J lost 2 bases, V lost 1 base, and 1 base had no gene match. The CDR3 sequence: CASSLGQGTYEQYF. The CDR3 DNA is TGTGCCAGCAGCTTAGGACAGGGGACCTACGAGCAGTACTTC.

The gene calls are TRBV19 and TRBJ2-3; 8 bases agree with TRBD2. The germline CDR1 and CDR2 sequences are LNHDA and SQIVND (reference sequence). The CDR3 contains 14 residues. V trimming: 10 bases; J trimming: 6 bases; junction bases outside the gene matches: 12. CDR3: CATSEAGVGDTQYF. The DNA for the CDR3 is TGTGCCACCTCCGAAGCGGGAGTGGGGGATACGCAGTATTTT.

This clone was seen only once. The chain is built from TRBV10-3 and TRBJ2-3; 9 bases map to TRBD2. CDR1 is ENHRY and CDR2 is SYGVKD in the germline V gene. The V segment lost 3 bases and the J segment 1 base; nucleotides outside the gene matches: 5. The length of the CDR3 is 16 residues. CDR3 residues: CAISEVAGEGTDTQYF. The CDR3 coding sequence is TGTGCCATCAGTGAAGTAGCGGGAGAAGGCACAGATACGCAGTATTTT.

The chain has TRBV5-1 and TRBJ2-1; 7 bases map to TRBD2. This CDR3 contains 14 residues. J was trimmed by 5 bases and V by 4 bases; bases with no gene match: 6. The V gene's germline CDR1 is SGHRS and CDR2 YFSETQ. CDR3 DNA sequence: TGCGCCAGCAGCGGAAACCTAGCGGACAATGAGCAGTTCTTC. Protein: CASSGNLADNEQFF.